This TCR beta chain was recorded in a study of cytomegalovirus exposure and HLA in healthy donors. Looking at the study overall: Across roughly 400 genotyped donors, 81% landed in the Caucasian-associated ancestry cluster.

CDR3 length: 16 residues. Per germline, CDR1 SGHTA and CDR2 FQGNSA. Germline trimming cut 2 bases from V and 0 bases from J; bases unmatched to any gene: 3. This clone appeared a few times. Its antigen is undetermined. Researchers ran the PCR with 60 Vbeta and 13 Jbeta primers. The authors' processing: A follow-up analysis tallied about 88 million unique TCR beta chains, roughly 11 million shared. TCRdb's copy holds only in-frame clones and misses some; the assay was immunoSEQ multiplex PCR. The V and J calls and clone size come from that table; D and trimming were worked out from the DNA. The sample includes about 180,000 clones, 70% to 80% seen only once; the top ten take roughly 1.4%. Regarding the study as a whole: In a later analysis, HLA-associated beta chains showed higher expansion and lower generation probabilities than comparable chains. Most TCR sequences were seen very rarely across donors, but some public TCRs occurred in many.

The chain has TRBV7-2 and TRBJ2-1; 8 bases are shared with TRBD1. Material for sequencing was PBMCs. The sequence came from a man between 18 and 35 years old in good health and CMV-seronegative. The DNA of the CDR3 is TGTGCCAGCAGCTTACAGGGGGCTGGCTCCTACAATGAGCAGTTCTTC. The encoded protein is CASSLQGAGSYNEQFF.